Listed below are T cell receptor beta chains from one sample, sequenced in a study of cytomegalovirus exposure and HLA in healthy donors. Assay: immunoSEQ multiplex PCR; the TCRdb copy retains only in-frame clones and omits some. The sample yields under 200,000 clones, about four fifths seen once. The sequencing sample was made of PBMCs. Every receptor here comes from a woman aged 30 to 39 in good health and CMV-seropositive. Each CDR3 is given with its conserved first and last residue. D genes are given only for firm matches. Clone size is stated in some rows and not others, as once, few, many or a class when expanded.

TRBV15	-	TRBJ1-1	-	TGTGCCACCAGCGGGACACTGAACACTGAAGCTTTCTTT	CATSGTLNTEAFF
TRBV10-3	-	TRBJ2-7	-	TGTGCCATCAGTGAGTATGCGTTCGAGCAGTACTTC	CAISEYAFEQYF
TRBV5-1	-	TRBJ2-7	TRBD2	TGCGCCAGCTCGGCCCCGGGGGGCTACGAGCAGTACTTC	CASSAPGGYEQYF
TRBV28	-	TRBJ1-2	TRBD1	TGTGCCAGCAGCGGCCGGGACAGGGACAACTATGGCTACACCTTC	CASSGRDRDNYGYTF
TRBV7-2	-	TRBJ2-2	TRBD2	TGTGCCAGCAGCTTAGGACTAGCGGGGACCGGGGAGCTGTTTTTT	CASSLGLAGTGELFF
TRBV4-1	-	TRBJ2-7	-	TGCGCCAGCAGCCAAGGTTCAGGGCCCTACGAGCAGTACTTC	CASSQGSGPYEQYF
TRBV27	-	TRBJ2-1	TRBD2	TGTGCCAGCAGGACTAGCGGGGGGGCTGGCCTCAATGAGCAGTTCTTC	CASRTSGGAGLNEQFF
TRBV11-1	-	TRBJ2-5	TRBD1	TGTGCCAGCAGCTTAGCGACAGGGAGAGGGGAGACCCAGTACTTC	CASSLATGRGETQYF
TRBV6-6	once	TRBJ2-7	TRBD1	TGTGCCAGCCGGGACAGGGTAGCGAACGAGCAGTACTTC	CASRDRVANEQYF
TRBV7-9	-	TRBJ1-3	TRBD1	TGTGCCAGCAGCTTAGCGTCGCGTACAGGGGGAATCTCTGGAAACACCATATATTTT	CASSLASRTGGISGNTIYF
TRBV27	-	TRBJ2-7	-	TGTGCCAGCAGTTTCCTCACAGCGGACGAGCAGTACTTC	CASSFLTADEQYF
TRBV2	-	TRBJ2-5	-	TGTGCCAGTCCCGACTCAGAGACCCAGTACTTC	CASPDSETQYF
TRBV6-5	-	TRBJ1-1	-	TGTGCCAGCAATTCCTATGAAGCTTTCTTT	CASNSYEAFF
TRBV28	-	TRBJ2-2	TRBD2	TGTGCCAGCAGTTGGGCGGGAGCGCGGACCGGGGAGCTGTTTTTT	CASSWAGARTGELFF
TRBV6-1	-	TRBJ2-2	-	TGTGCCAGCAAGTGGGAGCCTAACACCGGGGAGCTGTTTTTT	CASKWEPNTGELFF
TRBV7-9	-	TRBJ2-5	-	TGTGCCAGCAGCCGGCAAGAGACCCAGTACTTC	CASSRQETQYF
TRBV15	-	TRBJ1-2	-	TGTGCCACCAGCAGAGGGGAGTTGGATGGCTACACCTTC	CATSRGELDGYTF
TRBV5-1	-	TRBJ2-1	-	TGCGCCAGCAGCTTGGGTCGCAATGAGCAGTTCTTC	CASSLGRNEQFF
TRBV7-2	-	TRBJ2-2	TRBD2	TGTGCCAGCAGCTCCGGACTAGCGGATAGAACCGGGGAGCTGTTTTTT	CASSSGLADRTGELFF
TRBV5-4	-	TRBJ2-7	TRBD1	TGTGCCAGCAGCCGCCCGTATGGGACAGACCTCGCCGGGCAGTACTTC	CASSRPYGTDLAGQYF
TRBV7-2	once	TRBJ2-3	-	TGTGCCAGCAGCTTAGTGCGGCAGACAGATACGCAGTATTTT	CASSLVRQTDTQYF
TRBV7-3	-	TRBJ1-1	TRBD1	TGTGCCAGCAGCCTATCCCCAGGGGGATTGACTGAAGCTTTCTTT	CASSLSPGGLTEAFF
TRBV20-1	few	TRBJ2-7	-	TGCAGTGCTAGACGGGACTACGAGCAGTACTTC	CSARRDYEQYF
TRBV7-9	-	TRBJ1-2	-	TGTGCCACCCTCAGGACAGACGTATCGAACCGCTATGGCTACACCTTC	CATLRTDVSNRYGYTF
TRBV7-2	few	TRBJ1-6	-	TGTGCCAGCAGTTTGGGGGCCACGACGAGCTCCTATAATTCACCCCTCCACTTT	CASSLGATTSSYNSPLHF
TRBV6-1	-	TRBJ2-7	TRBD2	TGTGCCAGCAGGCGGACTAGCGGCGCCGAGCAGTACTTC	CASRRTSGAEQYF
TRBV28	-	TRBJ1-5	-	TGTGCCAGCAGCCTCATAGGAGGCAATCAGCCCCAGCATTTT	CASSLIGGNQPQHF
TRBV6-1	-	TRBJ2-1	TRBD2	TGTGCCAGCAGTGGGACTAGCTCCGGGGTAGGAACGAACAATGAGCAGTTCTTC	CASSGTSSGVGTNNEQFF
TRBV11-2	-	TRBJ1-2	TRBD1	TGTGCCAGCAGTCTCGACAGGGACTATGGCTACACCTTC	CASSLDRDYGYTF
TRBV5-8	-	TRBJ2-2	-	TGTGCCAGCAGCTTGTCCATGAACACCGGGGAGCTGTTTTTT	CASSLSMNTGELFF